This TCR beta chain was sequenced for a study of blood T cells in healthy people across ages. There are a few counts of this clonotype. PCR was performed a second time for about 6 to 12 cycles using a sample-barcoded 5' primer and a J-beta primer mix. Each CDR3 protein is one row after TCRdb ran MiXCR on the 5' RACE reads. The table includes 700,000 to 900,000 distinct CDR3 sequences, roughly 25% detected once. V lost 4 bases and J lost 3; bases outside the gene matches: 7. This CDR3 spans 16 amino acids. Germline V gives CDR1 MDHEN, CDR2 SYDVKM. In addition, the sample was reused for a study of T cells of mothers and their children.

The clonotype originates from a boy aged 10-17 years in good health. The sample taken for sequencing was blood. The rearrangement joins TRBV28 to TRBJ2-1; 9 bases are shared with TRBD1. The CDR3 DNA reads TGTGCCAGCAGTTCGGCCGGACAGGGGCTCTACAATGAGCAGTTCTTC. The encoded protein is CASSSAGQGLYNEQFF.